This TCR beta chain was recovered during a study of tumor-infiltrating lymphocytes in localized non-small cell lung cancer. Sequencing was performed with immunoSEQ multiplex PCR; in TCRdb, only in-frame clones are kept and a portion is missing. The table has 9,000 to 15,000 clones, about 70% seen once. This clone came up a few times. The CDR3 runs 15 residues. Germline assignment: CDR1 SGHRS and CDR2 YFSETQ. The V and J ends lost 0 bases and 5 bases respectively, with 12 bases between them. The chain recombines TRBV5-1 with TRBJ2-1, with a weak D call TRBD1 (6 bases). This TCR came from a human donor with non-small cell lung cancer. The sample was uninvolved lung tissue not adjacent to the tumor. The CDR3 loop reads CASSLVQGRNNEQFF. In nucleotides, the CDR3 is TGCGCCAGCAGCTTGGTACAGGGAAGGAACAATGAGCAGTTCTTC.